The 4 T cell receptor beta chains below all came from one sample that was sequenced in a study of shared clonotypes between healthy human individuals. Produced via immunoSEQ multiplex PCR; TCRdb's table is partial and in-frame only. The sample has roughly 1,100,000 clones; around 76% are singletons. The sample consisted of memory CD4+ T cells sorted from blood. Stated subset: CD45RA-negative fraction. The receptors stem from a man aged 18 to 29 in good health.

The CDR3, as DNA: TGTGCCAGCAGTTACTCGTCAGGGACTTTTGGAAGGGCTTTCTTT. It translates to CASSYSSGTFGRAFF. The rearrangement uses TRBV6-5 and TRBJ1-1; TRBD1 might be the D (5 bases). From germline, CDR1 is MNHEY and CDR2 SVGAGI. V was cut by 0 bases and J by 11 bases, with 19 bases left in between. This CDR3 is built from 15 residues.

The V call is TRBV27, the J call TRBJ1-4, with D perhaps TRBD1 (6 bases). Trimming took 5 bases from V and 7 from J, leaving 17 bases between them. The CDR3 totals 15 residues. CDR1 and CDR2 from the germline V gene are MNHEY and SMNVEV (reference sequence). The CDR3 here is CASSLGQFGREKLFF. CDR3 DNA: TGTGCCAGCAGTCTTGGACAGTTCGGACGTGAAAAACTGTTTTTT.

The chain combines TRBV7-8 with TRBJ2-2; a possible D gene is TRBD1 (6 bases). Trimming took off 1 base at V and 12 bases at J, with 21 bases between the two ends. CDR1 SGHVS and CDR2 FQNEAQ come from the germline V gene. The CDR3 extends over 16 amino acids. CDR3 DNA sequence: TGTGCCAGCAGCTTAGGGACAGCCCGAACACCGGGGAAGCTGTTTTTT. Translated: CASSLGTARTPGKLFF.

The V gene is TRBV5-6, the J gene TRBJ2-7, with 7 bases fitting TRBD2. V was pared by 0 bases and J by 4 bases, with 10 bases of the junction left unmatched. Germline values: CDR1 SGHDT, CDR2 YYEEEE. The CDR3 sequence is 16 residues long. CDR3 coding DNA: TGTGCCAGCAGCTTGGGATTGCGGCGGGAGTGGTACGAGCAGTACTTC. Its protein is CASSLGLRREWYEQYF.